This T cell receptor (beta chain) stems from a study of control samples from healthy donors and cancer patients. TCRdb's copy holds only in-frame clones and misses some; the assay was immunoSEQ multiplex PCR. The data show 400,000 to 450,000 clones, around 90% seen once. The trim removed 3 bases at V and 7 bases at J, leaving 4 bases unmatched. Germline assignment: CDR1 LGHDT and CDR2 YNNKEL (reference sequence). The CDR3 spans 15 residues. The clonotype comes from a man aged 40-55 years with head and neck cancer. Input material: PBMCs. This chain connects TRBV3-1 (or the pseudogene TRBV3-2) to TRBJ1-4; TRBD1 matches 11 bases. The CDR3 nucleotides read TGTGCCAGCAGCCAGGGGACAGGGGGAGGTGAAAAACTGTTTTTT. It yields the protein CASSQGTGGGEKLFF.